The clone carrying this TCR beta chain occurred once. Its matching antigen is unknown. This CDR3 has 12 amino acids. Germline V gene lookup returns CDR1 SQVTM and CDR2 ANQGSEA. V gave up 1 base and J gave up 3 bases, with 7 bases separating them. Use of 60 Vbeta and 13 Jbeta primers characterized the PCR. Produced via immunoSEQ multiplex PCR; TCRdb's table is partial and in-frame only. The sample has over 150,000 clones; 87% are singletons. The data originate from a study of cytomegalovirus exposure and HLA in healthy donors. Study-level findings and limits: TCR beta V segments were, for the most part, productive about 87% or about 30% of the time in an earlier analysis. HLA-A and HLA-B allele assignments for most subjects were reportedly predicted accurately using TCR beta sequences.

The sample taken for sequencing was PBMCs. The sequence derives from a woman aged 25 to 39 in good health and CMV-seronegative. The chain joins TRBV29-1 to TRBJ2-7, with a possible D match to TRBD2 (6 bases). CDR3 sequence (DNA): TGCAGCGTTGAAGCGGGAGACTACGAGCAGTACTTC. Translation: CSVEAGDYEQYF.